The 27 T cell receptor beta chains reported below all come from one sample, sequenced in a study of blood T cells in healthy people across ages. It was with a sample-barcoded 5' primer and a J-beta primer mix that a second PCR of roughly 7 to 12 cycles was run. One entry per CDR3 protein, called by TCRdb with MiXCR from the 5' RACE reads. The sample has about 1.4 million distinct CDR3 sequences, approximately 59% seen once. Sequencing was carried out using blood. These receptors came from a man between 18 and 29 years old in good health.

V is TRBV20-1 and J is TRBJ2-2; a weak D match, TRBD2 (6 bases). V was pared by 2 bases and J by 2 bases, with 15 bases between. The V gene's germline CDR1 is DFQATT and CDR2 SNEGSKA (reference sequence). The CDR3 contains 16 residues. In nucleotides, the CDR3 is TGCAGTGCTAGACCGGGGACTCGACTTAACACCGGGGAGCTGTTTTTT. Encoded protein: CSARPGTRLNTGELFF.

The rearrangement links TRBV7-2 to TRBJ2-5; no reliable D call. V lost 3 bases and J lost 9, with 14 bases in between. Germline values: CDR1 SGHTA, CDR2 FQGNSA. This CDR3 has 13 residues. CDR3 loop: CASSLDVWLAQYF. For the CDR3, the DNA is TGTGCCAGCAGCTTGGACGTGTGGTTGGCCCAGTACTTC.

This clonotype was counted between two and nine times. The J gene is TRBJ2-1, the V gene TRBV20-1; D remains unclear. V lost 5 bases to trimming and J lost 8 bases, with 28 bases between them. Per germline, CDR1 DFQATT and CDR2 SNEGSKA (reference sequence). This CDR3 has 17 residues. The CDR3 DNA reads TGCAGTGCTTACCACAGCTCCCGCGGCCTTAGTAATGATGAGCAGTTCTTC. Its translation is CSAYHSSRGLSNDEQFF.

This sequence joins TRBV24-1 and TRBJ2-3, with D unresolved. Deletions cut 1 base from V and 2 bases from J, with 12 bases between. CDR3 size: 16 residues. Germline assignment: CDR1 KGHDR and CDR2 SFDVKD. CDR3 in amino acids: CATSDFVPSPTDTQYF. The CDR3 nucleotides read TGTGCCACCAGTGATTTTGTCCCTTCCCCCACAGATACGCAGTATTTT.

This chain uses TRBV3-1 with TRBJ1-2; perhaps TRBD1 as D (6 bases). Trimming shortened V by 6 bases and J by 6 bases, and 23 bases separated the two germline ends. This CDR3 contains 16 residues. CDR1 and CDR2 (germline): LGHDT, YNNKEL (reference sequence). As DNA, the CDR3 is TGTGCCAGCAGATCCGACGGCGGGGGCGCCCAGAATGGCTACACCTTC. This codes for CASRSDGGGAQNGYTF.

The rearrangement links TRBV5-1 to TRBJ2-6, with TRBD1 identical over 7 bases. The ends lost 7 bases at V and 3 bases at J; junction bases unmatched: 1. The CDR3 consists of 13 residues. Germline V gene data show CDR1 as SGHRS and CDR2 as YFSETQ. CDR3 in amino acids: CASDRDGANVLTF. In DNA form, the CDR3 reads TGCGCCAGCGACAGGGATGGGGCCAACGTCCTGACTTTC.

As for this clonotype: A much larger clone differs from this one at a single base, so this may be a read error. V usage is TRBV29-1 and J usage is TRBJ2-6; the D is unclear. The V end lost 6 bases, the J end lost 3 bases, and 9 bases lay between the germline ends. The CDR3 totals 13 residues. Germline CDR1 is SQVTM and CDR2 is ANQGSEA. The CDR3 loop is CSVQYFGANVLTF. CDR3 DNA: TGCAGCGTACAATACTTTGGGGCCAACGTCCTGACTTTC.

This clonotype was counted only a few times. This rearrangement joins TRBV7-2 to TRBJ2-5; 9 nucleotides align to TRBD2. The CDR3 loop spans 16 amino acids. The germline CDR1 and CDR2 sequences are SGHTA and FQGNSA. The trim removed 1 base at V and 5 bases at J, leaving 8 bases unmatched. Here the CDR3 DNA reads TGTGCCAGCAGCTTAGTCGCGGGAGGGGTGATGGAGACCCAGTACTTC. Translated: CASSLVAGGVMETQYF.

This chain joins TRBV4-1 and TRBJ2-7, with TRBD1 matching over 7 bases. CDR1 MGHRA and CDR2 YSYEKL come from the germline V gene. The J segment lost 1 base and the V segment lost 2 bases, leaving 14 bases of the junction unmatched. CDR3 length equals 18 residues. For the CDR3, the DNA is TGCGCCAGCAGCCAAATTATAACCCGAGGACAGGAGTCCTACGAGCAGTACTTC. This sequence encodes CASSQIITRGQESYEQYF.

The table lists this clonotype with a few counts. The CDR3 here is CASSSDRGYNSPLHF. Written as DNA, the CDR3 is TGTGCCAGCAGCTCGGACAGGGGATATAATTCACCCCTCCACTTT. The V call is TRBV12-3 or TRBV12-4, the J call TRBJ1-6, with 9 bases aligning to TRBD1. V lost 6 bases, J lost 4 bases, and 4 bases stayed unmatched. The CDR3 has 15 amino acids.

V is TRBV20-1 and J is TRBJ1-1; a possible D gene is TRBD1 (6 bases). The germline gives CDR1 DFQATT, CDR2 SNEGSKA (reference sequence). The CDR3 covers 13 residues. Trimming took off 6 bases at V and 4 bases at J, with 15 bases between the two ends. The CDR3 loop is CSAHPGGPTEAFF. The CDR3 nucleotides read TGCAGTGCCCACCCGGGGGGCCCCACTGAAGCTTTCTTT.

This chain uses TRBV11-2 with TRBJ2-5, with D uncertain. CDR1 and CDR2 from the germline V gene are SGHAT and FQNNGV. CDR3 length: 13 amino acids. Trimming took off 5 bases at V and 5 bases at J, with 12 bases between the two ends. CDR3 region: CASSPFNWETQYF. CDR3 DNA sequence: TGTGCCAGCAGCCCGTTTAATTGGGAGACCCAGTACTTC.

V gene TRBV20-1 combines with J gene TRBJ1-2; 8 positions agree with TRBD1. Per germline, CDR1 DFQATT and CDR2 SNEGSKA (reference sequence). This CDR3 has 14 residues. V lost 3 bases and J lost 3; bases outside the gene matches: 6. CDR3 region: CSARAGTGYYGYTF. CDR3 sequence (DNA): TGCAGTGCTAGGGCCGGGACAGGCTACTATGGCTACACCTTC.

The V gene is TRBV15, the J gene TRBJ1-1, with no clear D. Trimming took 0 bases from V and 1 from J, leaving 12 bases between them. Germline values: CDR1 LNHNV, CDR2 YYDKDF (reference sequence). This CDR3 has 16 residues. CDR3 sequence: CATSRDHLTRNTEAFF. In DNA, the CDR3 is TGTGCCACCAGCAGAGATCACCTGACCCGGAACACTGAAGCTTTCTTT. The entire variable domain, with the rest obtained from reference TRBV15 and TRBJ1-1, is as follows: DAMVIQNPRYQVTQFGKPVTLSCSQTLNHNVMYWYQQKSSQAPKLLFHYYDKDFNNEADTPDNFQSRRPNTSFCFLDIRSPGLGDTAMYLCATSRDHLTRNTEAFFGQGTRLTVV.

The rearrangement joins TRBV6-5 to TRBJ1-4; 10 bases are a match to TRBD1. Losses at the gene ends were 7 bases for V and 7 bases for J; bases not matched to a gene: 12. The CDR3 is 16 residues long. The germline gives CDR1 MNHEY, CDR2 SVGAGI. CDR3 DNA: TGTGCCAGCACCTCAATCCCGGGACAGGGGACTGAAAAACTGTTTTTT. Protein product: CASTSIPGQGTEKLFF.

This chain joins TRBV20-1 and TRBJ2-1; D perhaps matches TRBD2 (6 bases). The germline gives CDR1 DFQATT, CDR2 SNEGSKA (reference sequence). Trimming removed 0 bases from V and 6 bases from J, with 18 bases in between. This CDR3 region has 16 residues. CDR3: CSARDLSGVVPNEQFF. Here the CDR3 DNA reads TGCAGTGCTAGAGATCTGTCGGGAGTCGTCCCCAATGAGCAGTTCTTC.

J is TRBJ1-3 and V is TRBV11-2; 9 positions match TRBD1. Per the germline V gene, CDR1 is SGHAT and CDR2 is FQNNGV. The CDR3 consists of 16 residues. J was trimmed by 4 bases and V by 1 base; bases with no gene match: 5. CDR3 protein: CASSLGDRDLGNTIYF. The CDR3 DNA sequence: TGTGCCAGCAGCTTAGGGGACAGGGACCTCGGAAACACCATATATTTT.

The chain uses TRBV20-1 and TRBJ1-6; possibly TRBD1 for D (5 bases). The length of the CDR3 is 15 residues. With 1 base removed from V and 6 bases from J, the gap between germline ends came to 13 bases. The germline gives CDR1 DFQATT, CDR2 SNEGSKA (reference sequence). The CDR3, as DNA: TGCAGTGCTAGAGTCTGGGGCAACCTTAATTCACCCCTCCACTTT. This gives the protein CSARVWGNLNSPLHF.

The CDR3 region has the DNA TGCAGCGTTCCGCCGGGACAGGGGCGAGAGACCCAGTACTTC. Amino acids: CSVPPGQGRETQYF. The chain carries TRBV29-1 and TRBJ2-5; 10 nucleotides line up with TRBD1. This CDR3 has 14 amino acids. The V gene's germline CDR1 is SQVTM and CDR2 ANQGSEA. J was trimmed by 4 bases and V by 5 bases; bases with no gene match: 7.

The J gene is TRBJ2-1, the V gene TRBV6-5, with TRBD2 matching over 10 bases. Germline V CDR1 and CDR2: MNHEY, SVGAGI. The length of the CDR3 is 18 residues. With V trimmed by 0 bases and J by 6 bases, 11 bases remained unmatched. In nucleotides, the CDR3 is TGTGCCAGCAGTTACTCGAATGTTCTAGCGGGGGCTAGCAATGAGCAGTTCTTC. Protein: CASSYSNVLAGASNEQFF.

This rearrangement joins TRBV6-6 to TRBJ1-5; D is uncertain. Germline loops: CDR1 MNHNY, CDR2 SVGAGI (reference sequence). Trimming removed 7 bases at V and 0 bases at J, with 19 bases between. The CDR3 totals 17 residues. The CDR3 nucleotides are TGTGCCAGCACCTCTCTAGGCAGAGATTATAGCAATCAGCCCCAGCATTTT. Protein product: CASTSLGRDYSNQPQHF.

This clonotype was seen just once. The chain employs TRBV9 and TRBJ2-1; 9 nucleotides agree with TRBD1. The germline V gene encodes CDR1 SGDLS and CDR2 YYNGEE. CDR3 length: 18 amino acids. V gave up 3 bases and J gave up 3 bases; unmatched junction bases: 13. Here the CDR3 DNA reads TGTGCCAGCAGCGCTAGAGGGGGGGACAGGGACATCTACAATGAGCAGTTCTTC. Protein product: CASSARGGDRDIYNEQFF.

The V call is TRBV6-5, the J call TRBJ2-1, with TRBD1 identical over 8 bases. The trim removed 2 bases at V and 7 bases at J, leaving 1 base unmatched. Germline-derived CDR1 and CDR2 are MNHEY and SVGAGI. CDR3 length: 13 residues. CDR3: CASSYQGANEQFF. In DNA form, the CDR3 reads TGTGCCAGCAGTTACCAGGGGGCGAATGAGCAGTTCTTC.

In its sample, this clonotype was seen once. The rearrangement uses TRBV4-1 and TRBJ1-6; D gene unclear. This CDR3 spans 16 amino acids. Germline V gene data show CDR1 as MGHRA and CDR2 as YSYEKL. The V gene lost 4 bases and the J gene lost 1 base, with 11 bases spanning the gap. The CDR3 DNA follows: TGCGCCAGCAGCCTTGCCCCAGGATCCTATAATTCACCCCTCCACTTT. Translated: CASSLAPGSYNSPLHF.

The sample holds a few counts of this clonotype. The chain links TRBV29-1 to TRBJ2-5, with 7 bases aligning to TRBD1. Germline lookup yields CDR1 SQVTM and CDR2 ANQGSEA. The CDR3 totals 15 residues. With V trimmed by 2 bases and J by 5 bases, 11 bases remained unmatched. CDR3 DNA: TGCAGCGTTGAACCGACAGGGACCCTGGACGAGACCCAGTACTTC. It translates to CSVEPTGTLDETQYF. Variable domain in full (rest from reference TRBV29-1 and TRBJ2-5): SAVISQKPSRDICQRGTSLTIQCQVDSQVTMMFWYRQQPGQSLTLIATANQGSEATYESGFVIDKFPISRPNLTFSTLTVSNMSPEDSSIYLCSVEPTGTLDETQYFGPGTRLLVL.

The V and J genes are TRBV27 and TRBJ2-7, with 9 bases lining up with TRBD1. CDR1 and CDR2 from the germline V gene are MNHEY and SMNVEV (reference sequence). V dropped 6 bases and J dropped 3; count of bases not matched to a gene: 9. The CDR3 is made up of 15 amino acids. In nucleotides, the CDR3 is TGTGCCAGCAGACCACAGGGGGCAAAGGGCTACGAGCAGTACTTC. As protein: CASRPQGAKGYEQYF.

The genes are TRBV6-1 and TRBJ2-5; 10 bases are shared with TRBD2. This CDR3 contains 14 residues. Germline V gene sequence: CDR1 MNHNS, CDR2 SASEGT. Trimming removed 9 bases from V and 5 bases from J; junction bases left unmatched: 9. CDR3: CARAGSGGIETQYF. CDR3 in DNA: TGTGCCAGGGCGGGTAGCGGGGGGATCGAGACCCAGTACTTC.